Listed below are T cell receptor beta chains from one sample, sequenced in a study of blood T cells in healthy people across ages. TCRdb passed the 5' RACE reads through MiXCR, listing each CDR3 protein once. The repertoire holds around 620,000 distinct CDR3 sequences, 27% seen once, with about a fifth in the top ten. Sequencing was carried out using blood. The receptor source for this set is a woman between 65 and 79 years old in good health. The CDR3 runs from the conserved cysteine through the conserved F or W. Each record gives: CDR3 DNA, CDR3 protein, clone size, V gene, J gene, D gene. A D gene is named only where the DNA matches it firmly. Clone size is stated in some rows and not others, as once, few, many or a class when expanded.

TGCAGCGCGACGAAGGGGACTAGCGGGGACACAGATACGCAGTATTTT	CSATKGTSGDTDTQYF	few	TRBV29-1	TRBJ2-3	TRBD2
TGCGCCAGCAGCTGGGGACCCCTCGGAAGGGGAGGGAACAATGAGCAGTTCTTC	CASSWGPLGRGGNNEQFF	.	TRBV5-1	TRBJ2-1	TRBD2
TGTGCCAGCAGCGTACAGGGGTCTGACGGGGAGCTGTTTTTT	CASSVQGSDGELFF	.	TRBV21-1	TRBJ2-2	.
TGTGCCAGCAGCTCGACAGGGATAGAGCAGTACTTC	CASSSTGIEQYF	many	TRBV7-2	TRBJ2-7	TRBD1
TGTGCCAGCAGCTTACCCGGGACTAGCGGGGGGGCGAAGCAGTACTTC	CASSLPGTSGGAKQYF	few	TRBV7-2	TRBJ2-7	TRBD2
TGTGCCAGCAGTAAAATACCGTGGCGCAGGGAGACCCAGTACTTC	CASSKIPWRRETQYF	.	TRBV21-1	TRBJ2-5	.
TGTGCCAGCAGCCTAGCGGGGTCCACAGAGCAGTACTTC	CASSLAGSTEQYF	.	TRBV6-2/TRBV6-3	TRBJ2-7	TRBD2
TGTGCCAGCAGAGAGGGGCCAAGAGGAAGCACCATATATTTT	CASREGPRGSTIYF	.	TRBV11-2	TRBJ1-3	.
TGCAGCGTTGGAGAGACAGGCATCAGCATTCAGTACTTC	CSVGETGISIQYF	.	TRBV29-1	TRBJ2-4	.
TGTGCCGGGACAGGTAGCACGGATACGCAGTATTTT	CAGTGSTDTQYF	.	TRBV7-9	TRBJ2-3	TRBD1